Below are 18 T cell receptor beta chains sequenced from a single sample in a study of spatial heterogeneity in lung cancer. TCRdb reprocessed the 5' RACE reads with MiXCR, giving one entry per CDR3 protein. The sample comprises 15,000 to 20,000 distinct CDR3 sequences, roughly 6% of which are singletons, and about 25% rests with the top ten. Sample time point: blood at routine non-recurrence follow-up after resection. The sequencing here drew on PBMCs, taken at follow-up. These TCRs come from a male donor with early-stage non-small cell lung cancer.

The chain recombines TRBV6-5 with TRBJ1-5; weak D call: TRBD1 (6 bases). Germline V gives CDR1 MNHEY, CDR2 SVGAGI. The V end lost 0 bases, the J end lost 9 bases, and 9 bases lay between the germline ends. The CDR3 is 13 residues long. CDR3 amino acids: CASSYSGGAPQHF. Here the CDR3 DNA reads TGTGCCAGCAGTTACTCTGGGGGGGCGCCCCAGCATTTT.

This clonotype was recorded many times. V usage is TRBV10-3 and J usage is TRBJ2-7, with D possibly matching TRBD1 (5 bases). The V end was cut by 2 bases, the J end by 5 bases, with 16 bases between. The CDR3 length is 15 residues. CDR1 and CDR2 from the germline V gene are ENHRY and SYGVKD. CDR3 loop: CAISEKIGRAHEQYF. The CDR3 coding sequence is TGTGCCATCAGTGAGAAGATTGGCAGGGCCCACGAGCAGTACTTC.

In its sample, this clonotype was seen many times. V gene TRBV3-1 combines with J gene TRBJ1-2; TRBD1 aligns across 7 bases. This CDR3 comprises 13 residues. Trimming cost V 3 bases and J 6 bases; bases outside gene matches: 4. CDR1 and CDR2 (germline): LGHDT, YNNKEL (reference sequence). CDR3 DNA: TGTGCCAGCAGCCAGAGACAGGGAGATGGCTACACCTTC. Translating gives CASSQRQGDGYTF. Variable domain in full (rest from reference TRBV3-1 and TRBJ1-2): DTAVSQTPKYLVTQMGNDKSIKCEQNLGHDTMYWYKQDSKKFLKIMFSYNNKELIINETVPNRFSPKSPDKAHLNLHINSLELGDSAVYFCASSQRQGDGYTFGSGTRLTVV.

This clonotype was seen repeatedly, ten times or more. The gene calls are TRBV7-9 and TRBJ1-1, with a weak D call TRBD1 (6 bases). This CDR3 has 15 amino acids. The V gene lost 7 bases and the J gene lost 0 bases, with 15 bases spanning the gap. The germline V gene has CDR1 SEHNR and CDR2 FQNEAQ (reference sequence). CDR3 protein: CASKRPQGMNTEAFF. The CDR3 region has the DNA TGTGCCAGCAAACGACCACAGGGTATGAACACTGAAGCTTTCTTT.

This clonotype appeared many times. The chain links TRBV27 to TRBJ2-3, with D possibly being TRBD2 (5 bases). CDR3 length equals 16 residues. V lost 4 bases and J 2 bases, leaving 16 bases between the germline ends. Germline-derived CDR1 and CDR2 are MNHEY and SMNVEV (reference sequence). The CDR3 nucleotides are TGTGCCAGCAGTTCAGCGGAGTTCTGGTTCACAGATACGCAGTATTTT. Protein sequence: CASSSAEFWFTDTQYF.

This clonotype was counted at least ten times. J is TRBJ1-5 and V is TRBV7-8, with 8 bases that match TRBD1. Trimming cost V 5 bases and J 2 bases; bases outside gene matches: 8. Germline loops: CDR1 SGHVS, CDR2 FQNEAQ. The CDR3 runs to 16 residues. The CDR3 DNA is TGTGCCAGCAGCCCTCGGACAGGGTGGCGCAATCAGCCCCAGCATTTT. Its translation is CASSPRTGWRNQPQHF.

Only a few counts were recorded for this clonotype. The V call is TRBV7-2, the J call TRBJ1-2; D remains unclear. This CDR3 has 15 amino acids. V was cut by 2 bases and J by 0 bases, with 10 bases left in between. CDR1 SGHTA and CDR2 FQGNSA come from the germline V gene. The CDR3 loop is CASSLQGPPNYGYTF. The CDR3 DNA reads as TGTGCCAGCAGCTTACAAGGACCTCCTAACTATGGCTACACCTTC.

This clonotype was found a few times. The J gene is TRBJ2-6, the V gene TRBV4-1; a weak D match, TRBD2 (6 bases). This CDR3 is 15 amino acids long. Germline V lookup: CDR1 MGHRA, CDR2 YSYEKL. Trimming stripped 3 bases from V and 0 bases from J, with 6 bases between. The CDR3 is CASSQGGSGANVLTF. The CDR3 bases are TGCGCCAGCAGCCAGGGGGGCTCTGGGGCCAACGTCCTGACTTTC.

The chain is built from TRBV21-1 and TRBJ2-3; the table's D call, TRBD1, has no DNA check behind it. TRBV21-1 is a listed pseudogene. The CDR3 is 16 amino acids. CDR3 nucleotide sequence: TGTGCCAGCAGCAGACCAGGGACAGCAAGCACAGATACGCAGTATTTT. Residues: CASSRPGTASTDTQYF.

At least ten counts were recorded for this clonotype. The DNA for the CDR3 is TGTGCCAGCAGTTACCCAAGACAGGGTACATTGAATCAGCCCCAGCATTTT. Translating gives CASSYPRQGTLNQPQHF. The V call is TRBV6-2 or TRBV6-3, the J call TRBJ1-5, with TRBD1 matching over 7 bases. V trimming: 2 bases; J trimming: 4 bases; junction bases outside the gene matches: 11. The CDR3 loop spans 17 amino acids. From germline, CDR1 is MNHEY and CDR2 SVGEGT.

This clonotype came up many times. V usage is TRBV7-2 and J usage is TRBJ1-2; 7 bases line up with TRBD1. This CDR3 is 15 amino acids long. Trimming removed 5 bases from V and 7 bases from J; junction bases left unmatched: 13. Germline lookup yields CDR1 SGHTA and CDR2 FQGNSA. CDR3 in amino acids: CASSQRPGGIVGYTF. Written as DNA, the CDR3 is TGTGCCAGCAGCCAACGCCCAGGGGGGATAGTTGGCTACACCTTC.

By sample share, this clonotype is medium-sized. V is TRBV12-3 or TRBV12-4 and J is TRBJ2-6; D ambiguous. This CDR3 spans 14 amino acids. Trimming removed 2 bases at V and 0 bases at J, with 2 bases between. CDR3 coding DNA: TGTGCCAGCAGTTTACCCTCTGGGGCCAACGTCCTGACTTTC. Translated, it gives CASSLPSGANVLTF.

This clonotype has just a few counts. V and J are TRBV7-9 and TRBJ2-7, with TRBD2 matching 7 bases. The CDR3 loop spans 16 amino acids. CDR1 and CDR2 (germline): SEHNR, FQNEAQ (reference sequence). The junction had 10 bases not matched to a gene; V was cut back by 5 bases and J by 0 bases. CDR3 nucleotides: TGTGCCAGCAGCACCTCAGGGCGGACTAGCTCCTACGAGCAGTACTTC. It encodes CASSTSGRTSSYEQYF.

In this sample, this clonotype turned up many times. In DNA, the CDR3 is TGCGCCAGCAGCCAGGGACAGGGGAAGACCCAGTACTTC. Protein sequence: CASSQGQGKTQYF. The V gene is TRBV4-3, the J gene TRBJ2-5; 10 nucleotides match TRBD1. The CDR3 consists of 13 residues. V shed 3 bases, J shed 6 bases, and the junction held 1 base outside the gene matches. Germline CDR1 reads LGHNA; CDR2 reads YSLEER.

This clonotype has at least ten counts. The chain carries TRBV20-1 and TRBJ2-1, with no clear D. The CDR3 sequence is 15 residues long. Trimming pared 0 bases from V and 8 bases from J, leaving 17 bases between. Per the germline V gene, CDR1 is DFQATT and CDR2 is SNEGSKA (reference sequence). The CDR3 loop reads CSAREARASNDEQFF. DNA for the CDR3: TGCAGTGCTAGAGAGGCCCGGGCCTCTAATGATGAGCAGTTCTTC.

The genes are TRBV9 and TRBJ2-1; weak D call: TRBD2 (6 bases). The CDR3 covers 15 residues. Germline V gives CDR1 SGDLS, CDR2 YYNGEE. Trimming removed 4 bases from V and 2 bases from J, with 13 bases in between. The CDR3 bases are TGTGCCAGCAGCCAAGACGGGGGAACCTACAATGAGCAGTTCTTC. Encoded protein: CASSQDGGTYNEQFF.

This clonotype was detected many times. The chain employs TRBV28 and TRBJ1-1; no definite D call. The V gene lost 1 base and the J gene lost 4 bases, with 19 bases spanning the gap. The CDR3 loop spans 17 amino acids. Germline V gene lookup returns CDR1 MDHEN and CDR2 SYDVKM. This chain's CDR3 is CASSLFNPWGRSTEAFF. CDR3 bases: TGTGCCAGCAGTTTATTTAACCCATGGGGAAGGAGCACTGAAGCTTTCTTT.

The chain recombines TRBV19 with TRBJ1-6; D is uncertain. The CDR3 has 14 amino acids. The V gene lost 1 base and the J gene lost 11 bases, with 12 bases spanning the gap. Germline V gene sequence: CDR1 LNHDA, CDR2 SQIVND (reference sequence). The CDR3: CASSIGTPGTPLHF. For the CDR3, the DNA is TGTGCCAGTAGTATAGGCACCCCCGGGACACCCCTCCACTTT.